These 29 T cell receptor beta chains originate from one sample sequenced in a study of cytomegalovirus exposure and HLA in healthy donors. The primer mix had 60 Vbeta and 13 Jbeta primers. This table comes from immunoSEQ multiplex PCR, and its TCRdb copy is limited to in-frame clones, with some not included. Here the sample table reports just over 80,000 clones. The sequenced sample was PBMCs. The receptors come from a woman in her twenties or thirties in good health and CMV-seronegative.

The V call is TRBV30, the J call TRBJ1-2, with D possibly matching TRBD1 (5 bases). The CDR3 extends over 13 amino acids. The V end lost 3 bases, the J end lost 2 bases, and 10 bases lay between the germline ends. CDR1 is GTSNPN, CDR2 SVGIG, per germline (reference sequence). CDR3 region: CAWSPQGNYGYTF. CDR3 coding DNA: TGTGCCTGGAGCCCCCAGGGAAACTATGGCTACACCTTC.

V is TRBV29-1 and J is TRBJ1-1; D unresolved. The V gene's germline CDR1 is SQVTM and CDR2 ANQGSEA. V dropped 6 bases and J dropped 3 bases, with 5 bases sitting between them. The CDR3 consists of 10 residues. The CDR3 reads CSVRDTEAFF. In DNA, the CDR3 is TGCAGCGTCCGAGACACTGAAGCTTTCTTT.

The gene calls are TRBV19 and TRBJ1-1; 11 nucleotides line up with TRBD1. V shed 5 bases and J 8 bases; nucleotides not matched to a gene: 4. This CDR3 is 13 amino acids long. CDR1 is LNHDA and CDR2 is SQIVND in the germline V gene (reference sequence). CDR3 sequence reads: CASSPGTGGEAFF. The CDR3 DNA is TGTGCCAGTAGTCCGGGGACAGGGGGAGAAGCTTTCTTT.

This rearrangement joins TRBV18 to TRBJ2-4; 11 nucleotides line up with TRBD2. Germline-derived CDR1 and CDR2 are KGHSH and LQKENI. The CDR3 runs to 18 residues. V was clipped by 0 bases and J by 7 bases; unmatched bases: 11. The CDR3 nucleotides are TGTGCCAGCTCACCACCGCGTCTAGCGGGGGGCCTAGAGAACATTCAGTACTTC. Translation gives CASSPPRLAGGLENIQYF.

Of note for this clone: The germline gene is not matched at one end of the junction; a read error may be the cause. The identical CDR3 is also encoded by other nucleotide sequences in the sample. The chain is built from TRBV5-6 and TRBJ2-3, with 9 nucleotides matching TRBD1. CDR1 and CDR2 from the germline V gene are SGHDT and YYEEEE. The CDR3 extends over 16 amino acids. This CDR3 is CASSLSRQGVGDTQYF. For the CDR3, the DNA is TGTGCCAGCAGCTTGTCGAGACAGGGGGTAGGAGATACGCAGTATTTC.

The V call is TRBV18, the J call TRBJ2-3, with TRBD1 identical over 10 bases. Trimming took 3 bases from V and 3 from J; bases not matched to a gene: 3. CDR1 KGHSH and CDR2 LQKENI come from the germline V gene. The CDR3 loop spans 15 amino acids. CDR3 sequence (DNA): TGTGCCAGCTCACCGGGACAGGGGTCGACAGATACGCAGTATTTT. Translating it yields CASSPGQGSTDTQYF.

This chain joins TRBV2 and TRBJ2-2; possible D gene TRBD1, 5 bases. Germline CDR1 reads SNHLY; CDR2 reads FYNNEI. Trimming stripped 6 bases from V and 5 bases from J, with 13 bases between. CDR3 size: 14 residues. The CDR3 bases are TGTGCCAGCAGATATGACAGCGATACCGGGGAGCTGTTTTTT. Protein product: CASRYDSDTGELFF.

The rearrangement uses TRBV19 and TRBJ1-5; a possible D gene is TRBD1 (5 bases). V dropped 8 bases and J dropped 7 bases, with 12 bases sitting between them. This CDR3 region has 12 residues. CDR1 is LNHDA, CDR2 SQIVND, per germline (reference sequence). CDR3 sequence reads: CASGQGSQPQHF. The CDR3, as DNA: TGTGCCAGTGGCCAGGGATCCCAGCCCCAGCATTTT.

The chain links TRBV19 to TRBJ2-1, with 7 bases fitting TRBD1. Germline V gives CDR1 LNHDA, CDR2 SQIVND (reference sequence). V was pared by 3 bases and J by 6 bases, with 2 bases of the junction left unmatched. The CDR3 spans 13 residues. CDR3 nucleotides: TGTGCCAGTAGTATCGACAGGGTCAATGAGCAGTTCTTC. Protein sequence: CASSIDRVNEQFF.

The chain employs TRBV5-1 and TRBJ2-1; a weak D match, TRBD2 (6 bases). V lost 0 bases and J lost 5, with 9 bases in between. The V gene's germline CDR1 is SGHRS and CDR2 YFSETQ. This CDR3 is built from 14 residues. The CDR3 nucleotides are TGCGCCAGCAGCTTGGGGGAGCGGGACAATGAGCAGTTCTTC. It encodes CASSLGERDNEQFF.

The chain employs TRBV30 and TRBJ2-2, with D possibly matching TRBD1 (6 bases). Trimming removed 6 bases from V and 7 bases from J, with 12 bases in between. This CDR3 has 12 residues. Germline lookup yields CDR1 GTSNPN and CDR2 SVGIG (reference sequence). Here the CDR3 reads CACHRVDGELFF. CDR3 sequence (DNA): TGTGCCTGTCACAGGGTTGACGGGGAGCTGTTTTTT.

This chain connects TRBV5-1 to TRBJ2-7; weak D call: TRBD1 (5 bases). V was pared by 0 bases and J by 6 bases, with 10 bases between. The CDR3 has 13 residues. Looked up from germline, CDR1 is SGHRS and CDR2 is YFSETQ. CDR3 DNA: TGCGCCAGCAGCTTGGGAACCACAGGCGAGCAGTACTTC. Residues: CASSLGTTGEQYF.

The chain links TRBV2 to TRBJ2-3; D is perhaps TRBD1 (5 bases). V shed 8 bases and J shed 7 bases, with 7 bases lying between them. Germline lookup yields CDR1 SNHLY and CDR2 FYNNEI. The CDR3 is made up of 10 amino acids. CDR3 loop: CASWGNTQYF. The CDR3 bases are TGTGCCAGCTGGGGCAATACGCAGTATTTT.

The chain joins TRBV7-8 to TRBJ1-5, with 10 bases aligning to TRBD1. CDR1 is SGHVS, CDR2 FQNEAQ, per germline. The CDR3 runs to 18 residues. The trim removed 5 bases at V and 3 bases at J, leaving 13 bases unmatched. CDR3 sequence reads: CASSPRPGQGGLNQPQHF. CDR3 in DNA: TGTGCCAGCAGCCCCAGACCCGGACAGGGGGGCCTCAATCAGCCCCAGCATTTT.

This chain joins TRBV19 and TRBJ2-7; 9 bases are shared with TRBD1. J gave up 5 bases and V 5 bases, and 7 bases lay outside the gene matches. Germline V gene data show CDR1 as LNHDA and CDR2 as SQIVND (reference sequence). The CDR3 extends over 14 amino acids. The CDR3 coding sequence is TGTGCCAGTAGTGCCGGGACAGGGCTCCACGAGCAGTACTTC. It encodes CASSAGTGLHEQYF.

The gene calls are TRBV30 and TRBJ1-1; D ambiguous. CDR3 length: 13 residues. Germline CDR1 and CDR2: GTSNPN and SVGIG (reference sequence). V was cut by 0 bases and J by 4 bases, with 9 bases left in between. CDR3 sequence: CAWSVKTGTEAFF. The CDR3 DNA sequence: TGTGCCTGGAGTGTCAAAACGGGCACTGAAGCTTTCTTT.

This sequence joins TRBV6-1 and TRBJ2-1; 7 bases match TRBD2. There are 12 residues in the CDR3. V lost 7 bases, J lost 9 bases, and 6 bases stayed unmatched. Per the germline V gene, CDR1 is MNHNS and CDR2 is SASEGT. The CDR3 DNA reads TGTGCCAGCAAGGAGCGGGAAGTTGAGCAGTTCTTC. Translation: CASKEREVEQFF.

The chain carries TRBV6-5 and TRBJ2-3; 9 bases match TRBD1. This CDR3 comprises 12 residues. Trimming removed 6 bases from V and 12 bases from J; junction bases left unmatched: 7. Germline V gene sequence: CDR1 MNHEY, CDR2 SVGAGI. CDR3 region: CASSTGQGTQYF. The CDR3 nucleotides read TGTGCCAGCAGCACCGGACAGGGGACACAGTATTTT.

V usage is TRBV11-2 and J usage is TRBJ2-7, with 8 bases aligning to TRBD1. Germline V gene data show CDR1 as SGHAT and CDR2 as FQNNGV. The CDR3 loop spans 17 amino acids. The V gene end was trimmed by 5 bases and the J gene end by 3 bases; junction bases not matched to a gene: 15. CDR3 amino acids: CASSPLHGDRGSYEQYF. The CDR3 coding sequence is TGTGCCAGCAGCCCACTCCACGGCGACAGGGGCAGCTACGAGCAGTACTTC.

The CDR3 DNA follows: TGTGCCAGTAGTACACAGGGGGGTCCCTACAATGAGCAGTTCTTC. Protein sequence: CASSTQGGPYNEQFF. The V call is TRBV19, the J call TRBJ2-1; 8 bases agree with TRBD1. Per germline, CDR1 LNHDA and CDR2 SQIVND (reference sequence). CDR3 length equals 15 residues. The ends lost 4 bases at V and 2 bases at J; junction bases unmatched: 4.

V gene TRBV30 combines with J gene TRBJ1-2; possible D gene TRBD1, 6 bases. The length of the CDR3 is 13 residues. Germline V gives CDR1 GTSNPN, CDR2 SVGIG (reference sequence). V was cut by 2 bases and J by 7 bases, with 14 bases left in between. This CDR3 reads CAWSTYQGSGYTF. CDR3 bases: TGTGCCTGGAGTACGTATCAGGGGTCTGGCTACACCTTC.

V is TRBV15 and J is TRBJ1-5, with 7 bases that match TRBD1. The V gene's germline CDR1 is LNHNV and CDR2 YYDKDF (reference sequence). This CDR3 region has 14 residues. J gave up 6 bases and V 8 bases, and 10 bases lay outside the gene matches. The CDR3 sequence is CATESGGTGQPQHF. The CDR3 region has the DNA TGTGCCACCGAGTCAGGGGGAACGGGTCAGCCCCAGCATTTT.

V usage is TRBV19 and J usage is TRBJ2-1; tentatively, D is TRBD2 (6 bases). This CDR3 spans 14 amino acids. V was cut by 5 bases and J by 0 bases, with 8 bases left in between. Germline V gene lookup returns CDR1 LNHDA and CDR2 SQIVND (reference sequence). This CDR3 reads CASSPTSSYNEQFF. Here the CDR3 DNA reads TGTGCCAGTAGTCCGACTAGCTCCTACAATGAGCAGTTCTTC.

Here the CDR3 DNA reads TGCAGCGCCCGAGGGGAGGCAACCTACGAGCAGTACTTC. Translating gives CSARGEATYEQYF. The genes are TRBV29-1 and TRBJ2-7, with TRBD2 as a possible D gene (6 bases). The V gene's germline CDR1 is SQVTM and CDR2 ANQGSEA. The V gene lost 7 bases and the J gene lost 2 bases, with 15 bases spanning the gap. The CDR3 contains 13 residues.

The CDR3 nucleotides read TGTGCCGTCGGGGGGGCGATCTATGGCTACACCTTC. Protein sequence: CAVGGAIYGYTF. The rearrangement joins TRBV28 to TRBJ1-2; the D gene is possibly TRBD1 (6 bases). The CDR3 spans 12 residues. V was trimmed by 11 bases and J by 4 bases, leaving 14 bases between them. Germline V lookup: CDR1 MDHEN, CDR2 SYDVKM.

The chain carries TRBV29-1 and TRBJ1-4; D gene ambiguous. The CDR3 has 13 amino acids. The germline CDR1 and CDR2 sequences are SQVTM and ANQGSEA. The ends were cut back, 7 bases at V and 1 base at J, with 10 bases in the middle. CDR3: CSAWEGTNEKLFF. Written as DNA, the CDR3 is TGCAGCGCCTGGGAGGGAACTAATGAAAAACTGTTTTTT.

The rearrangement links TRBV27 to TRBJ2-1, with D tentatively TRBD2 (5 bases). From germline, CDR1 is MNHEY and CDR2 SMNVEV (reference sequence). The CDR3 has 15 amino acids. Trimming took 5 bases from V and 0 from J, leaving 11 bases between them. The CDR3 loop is CASSPDYLSYNEQFF. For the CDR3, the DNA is TGTGCCAGCAGTCCCGACTACCTCTCCTACAATGAGCAGTTCTTC.

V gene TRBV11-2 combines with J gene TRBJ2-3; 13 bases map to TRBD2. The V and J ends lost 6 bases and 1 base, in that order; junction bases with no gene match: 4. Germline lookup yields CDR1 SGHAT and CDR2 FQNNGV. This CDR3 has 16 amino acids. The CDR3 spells CASRRTSGSGTDTQYF. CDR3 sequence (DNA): TGTGCCAGCAGACGGACTAGCGGGAGCGGCACAGATACGCAGTATTTT.

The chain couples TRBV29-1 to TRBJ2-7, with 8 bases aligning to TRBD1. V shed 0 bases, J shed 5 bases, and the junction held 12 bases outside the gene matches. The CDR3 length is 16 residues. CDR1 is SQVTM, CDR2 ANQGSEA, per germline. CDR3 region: CSVEDLRETGANEQYF. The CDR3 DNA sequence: TGCAGCGTTGAAGATCTTCGCGAGACAGGGGCGAACGAGCAGTACTTC.